The next 14 T cell receptor beta chains were all read from a single sample in a study of memory CD4+ T cells and cytomegalovirus serostatus. The sort gate was single viable CD3+CD4+CD8-CD45RO+ cells for memory CD4+ T cells. Generated by immunoSEQ multiplex PCR, the TCRdb table keeps only in-frame clones and is missing some. This table has roughly 50,000 clones, around 82% appearing once. The sequencing input was memory CD4+ T cells from blood. These receptors all stem from an adult in good health and CMV-seronegative. Some clones in this sample may be carry-over from other donors' samples.

The chain employs TRBV6-6 and TRBJ2-1; D may be TRBD2 (6 bases). CDR3 length equals 16 residues. CDR1 is MNHNY, CDR2 SVGAGI, per germline (reference sequence). Trimming cost V 0 bases and J 4 bases, with 13 bases left between them. The CDR3 nucleotides are TGTGCCAGCAGTTACTCGATTGGGGGGAGTTACAATGAGCAGTTCTTC. It specifies CASSYSIGGSYNEQFF.

The rearrangement links TRBV5-1 to TRBJ2-3; perhaps TRBD1 as D (6 bases). Germline loops: CDR1 SGHRS, CDR2 YFSETQ. The CDR3 has 15 amino acids. Trimming took 1 base from V and 0 from J, leaving 9 bases between them. In nucleotides, the CDR3 is TGCGCCAGCAGCTTGACAGGGAAGAGCACAGATACGCAGTATTTT. Encoded protein: CASSLTGKSTDTQYF.

V usage is TRBV9 and J usage is TRBJ2-7; 7 bases align to TRBD2. Germline loops: CDR1 SGDLS, CDR2 YYNGEE. This CDR3 region has 13 residues. After removal of 5 bases from V and 3 bases from J, the junction contained 5 bases not matched to a gene. The CDR3 loop reads CASSPAGNYEQYF. In nucleotides, the CDR3 is TGTGCCAGCAGTCCAGCGGGAAACTACGAGCAGTACTTC.

CDR3 DNA sequence: TGTGCCAGCAGCTTACGAAGACAGGGGAGGGAGACCCAGTACTTC. Protein product: CASSLRRQGRETQYF. This chain joins TRBV7-2 and TRBJ2-5; 8 bases match TRBD1. Germline V gene data show CDR1 as SGHTA and CDR2 as FQGNSA. V was pared by 2 bases and J by 5 bases, with 7 bases of the junction left unmatched. The CDR3 extends over 15 amino acids.

V is TRBV7-9 and J is TRBJ1-3; D might be TRBD1 (5 bases). V lost 6 bases and J lost 5, with 17 bases in between. CDR1 is SEHNR and CDR2 is FQNEAQ in the germline V gene (reference sequence). This CDR3 has 15 amino acids. The chain's CDR3 is CASRPGRGDRNTIYF. In DNA, the CDR3 is TGTGCCAGCAGGCCGGGCCGGGGGGATAGAAACACCATATATTTT.

The J gene is TRBJ1-3, the V gene TRBV29-1, with D possibly being TRBD1 (5 bases). The CDR3 runs to 13 residues. From germline, CDR1 is SQVTM and CDR2 ANQGSEA. V lost 5 bases and J lost 2, with 10 bases in between. CDR3 DNA: TGCAGCGTTCAGCAGGACACTGGAAACACCATATATTTT. The encoded protein is CSVQQDTGNTIYF.

The chain joins TRBV19 to TRBJ1-5; TRBD1 matches at 7 bases. CDR1 is LNHDA and CDR2 is SQIVND in the germline V gene (reference sequence). The junction had 6 bases not matched to a gene; V was cut back by 9 bases and J by 7 bases. This CDR3 is 12 amino acids long. The CDR3 sequence: CASQTGRQPQHF. DNA of the CDR3: TGTGCCAGCCAGACAGGGCGACAGCCCCAGCATTTT.

V gene TRBV28 combines with J gene TRBJ1-5; TRBD1 matches 7 bases. The germline CDR1 and CDR2 sequences are MDHEN and SYDVKM. The V gene end was trimmed by 5 bases and the J gene end by 11 bases; junction bases not matched to a gene: 21. The CDR3 length is 17 residues. In DNA, the CDR3 is TGTGCCAGCAGTCCCCGGACAGGACGGCCCAATAAGATGGCCCAGCATTTT. Residues: CASSPRTGRPNKMAQHF. Full variable domain (outside the CDR3, taken from reference TRBV28 and TRBJ1-5): DVKVTQSSRYLVKRTGEKVFLECVQDMDHENMFWYRQDPGLGLRLIYFSYDVKMKEKGDIPEGYSVSREKKERFSLILESASTNQTSMYLCASSPRTGRPNKMAQHFGDGTRLSIL.

The chain uses TRBV5-8 and TRBJ2-3, with 8 bases that match TRBD1. J lost 6 bases, V lost 4 bases, and 16 bases had no gene match. This CDR3 is 17 amino acids long. Germline V gene data show CDR1 as SGHTS and CDR2 as YDEGEE. The CDR3 DNA reads as TGTGCCAGCAGCCCAGGACAGGGACTTTCCTCTCGGGATACGCAGTATTTT. Translated: CASSPGQGLSSRDTQYF.

This sequence joins TRBV28 and TRBJ2-7; 9 nucleotides match TRBD2. The CDR3 length is 15 residues. Germline lookup yields CDR1 MDHEN and CDR2 SYDVKM. Losses at the gene ends were 6 bases for V and 3 bases for J; bases not matched to a gene: 9. Here the CDR3 DNA reads TGTGCCAGCAGACCTGCACTAGCGGGCCGCTACGAGCAGTACTTC. Protein product: CASRPALAGRYEQYF. The full variable domain, rest sourced from reference TRBV28 and TRBJ2-7, is DVKVTQSSRYLVKRTGEKVFLECVQDMDHENMFWYRQDPGLGLRLIYFSYDVKMKEKGDIPEGYSVSREKKERFSLILESASTNQTSMYLCASRPALAGRYEQYFGPGTRLTVT.

The rearrangement joins TRBV7-3 to TRBJ2-1; D tentatively reads TRBD1 or TRBD2 (5 bases each). Per germline, CDR1 SGHTA and CDR2 FQGTGA. The CDR3 contains 13 residues. The V end was cut by 7 bases, the J end by 6 bases, with 13 bases between. In nucleotides, the CDR3 is TGTGCCAGCACCCCGGGACCCCGCAATGAGCAGTTCTTC. It codes for CASTPGPRNEQFF.

The chain has TRBV2 and TRBJ2-5, with 7 bases lining up with TRBD1. The germline CDR1 and CDR2 sequences are SNHLY and FYNNEI. V was pared by 6 bases and J by 3 bases, with 4 bases of the junction left unmatched. The CDR3 totals 13 residues. The CDR3 coding sequence is TGTGCCAGCAGGCGAGGGACAGAAGAGACCCAGTACTTC. Protein product: CASRRGTEETQYF.

The CDR3 loop reads CASSAASGRMNEQFF. In nucleotides, the CDR3 is TGTGCCAGCTCTGCGGCTAGCGGGAGAATGAATGAGCAGTTCTTC. The rearrangement joins TRBV6-4 to TRBJ2-1; 10 nucleotides align to TRBD2. Trimming removed 8 bases from V and 7 bases from J; junction bases left unmatched: 11. The CDR3 totals 15 residues. The germline CDR1 and CDR2 sequences are MRHNA and SNTAGT.

The chain is built from TRBV2 and TRBJ2-3; D is ambiguous. Germline V CDR1 and CDR2: SNHLY, FYNNEI. The V end was cut by 0 bases, the J end by 0 bases, with 4 bases between. The CDR3 length is 14 residues. CDR3 bases: TGTGCCAGCAGTGAAGCGCAGAGCACAGATACGCAGTATTTT. It translates to CASSEAQSTDTQYF.